These 28 T cell receptor beta chains were sequenced from one sample in a study of T cell responses to AZD1222 COVID-19 vaccine. Profiled with immunoSEQ multiplex PCR; TCRdb holds only in-frame clones, not every one. The table lists approximately 100,000 clones, 93% of them singletons. The sample consisted of peripheral blood, taken on day 0 of AZD1222 vaccination. Receptor source: an adult in good health.

V usage is TRBV5-1 and J usage is TRBJ2-7; 8 positions agree with TRBD1. Germline assignment: CDR1 SGHRS and CDR2 YFSETQ. Unmatched junction bases numbered 5, after V lost 5 bases and J lost 1 base. There are 14 residues in the CDR3. This CDR3 is CASRRTGSSYEQYF. The CDR3 nucleotides read TGCGCCAGCAGACGGACAGGGAGTTCCTACGAGCAGTACTTC. Full variable domain (remainder filled in from reference TRBV5-1 and TRBJ2-7): KAGVTQTPRYLIKTRGQQVTLSCSPISGHRSVSWYQQTPGQGLQFLFEYFSETQRNKGNFPGRFSGRQFSNSRSEMNVSTLELGDSALYLCASRRTGSSYEQYFGPGTRLTVT.

The chain has TRBV5-1 and TRBJ2-2; D unresolved. This CDR3 is 14 amino acids long. V lost 0 bases and J 5 bases, leaving 8 bases between the germline ends. In germline, CDR1 is SGHRS, CDR2 YFSETQ. This chain's CDR3 is CASSLDSGTGELFF. The CDR3 coding sequence is TGCGCCAGCAGCTTGGACTCGGGTACCGGGGAGCTGTTTTTT. Full variable domain (rest looked up from reference TRBV5-1 and TRBJ2-2): KAGVTQTPRYLIKTRGQQVTLSCSPISGHRSVSWYQQTPGQGLQFLFEYFSETQRNKGNFPGRFSGRQFSNSRSEMNVSTLELGDSALYLCASSLDSGTGELFFGEGSRLTVL.

The genes are TRBV24-1 and TRBJ2-2; TRBD1 matches at 9 bases. CDR1 KGHDR and CDR2 SFDVKD come from the germline V gene. This CDR3 has 17 amino acids. V gave up 3 bases and J gave up 4 bases; unmatched junction bases: 8. CDR3 DNA: TGTGCCACCAGTGATAATGGACAGGGGCGCCTCACCGGGGAGCTGTTTTTT. Protein sequence: CATSDNGQGRLTGELFF.

The CDR3 DNA is TGTGCCAGCAGCGTAGGACTAGACTCCTACAATGAGCAGTTCTTC. This sequence encodes CASSVGLDSYNEQFF. The chain joins TRBV9 to TRBJ2-1; tentatively, D is TRBD2 (6 bases). The V and J ends lost 0 bases and 0 bases respectively, with 7 bases between them. The CDR3 sequence is 15 residues long. CDR1 SGDLS and CDR2 YYNGEE come from the germline V gene. The full variable domain, with the rest looked up from reference TRBV9 and TRBJ2-1, is DSGVTQTPKHLITATGQRVTLRCSPRSGDLSVYWYQQSLDQGLQFLIQYYNGEERAKGNILERFSAQQFPDLHSELNLSSLELGDSALYFCASSVGLDSYNEQFFGPGTRLTVL.

This chain links TRBV6-6 with TRBJ1-4; the D is unclear. The CDR3 is 14 residues long. Trimming left V 2 bases short and J 3 bases short, with 7 bases between. Germline assignment: CDR1 MNHNY and CDR2 SVGAGI (reference sequence). This CDR3 is CASSYRGANEKLFF. The CDR3 DNA sequence: TGTGCCAGCAGTTACCGGGGAGCTAATGAAAAACTGTTTTTT.

The rearrangement links TRBV7-2 to TRBJ2-5; tentatively, D is TRBD2 (6 bases). V dropped 5 bases and J dropped 4 bases, with 11 bases sitting between them. Germline CDR1 SGHTA, CDR2 FQGNSA. The CDR3 loop spans 13 amino acids. The CDR3 loop reads CASSRVGGETQYF. The CDR3 region has the DNA TGTGCCAGCAGCCGCGTGGGAGGAGAGACCCAGTACTTC.

V gene TRBV3-1 (or the pseudogene TRBV3-2) combines with J gene TRBJ2-3; D gene unclear. Germline V lookup: CDR1 LGHDT, CDR2 YNNKEL (reference sequence). There are 13 residues in the CDR3. V shed 0 bases and J shed 4 bases, with 5 bases lying between them. The CDR3 sequence is CASSQDVADTQYF. DNA of the CDR3: TGTGCCAGCAGCCAAGATGTCGCAGATACGCAGTATTTT.

The chain links TRBV6-4 to TRBJ2-3; D is uncertain. Looked up from germline, CDR1 is MRHNA and CDR2 is SNTAGT. The length of the CDR3 is 13 residues. Trimming removed 0 bases from V and 5 bases from J, with 6 bases in between. DNA for the CDR3: TGTGCCAGCAGTGACTCGATTGGAGATACGCAGTATTTT. Translating it yields CASSDSIGDTQYF.

The rearrangement links TRBV10-1 to TRBJ2-7; TRBD1 aligns across 7 bases. Germline trimming cut 4 bases from V and 7 bases from J; bases unmatched to any gene: 7. There are 13 residues in the CDR3. Per the germline V gene, CDR1 is WNHNN and CDR2 is SYGVQD (reference sequence). The CDR3 is CASSGDRVGEQYF. The CDR3 DNA sequence: TGCGCCAGCAGTGGAGACAGGGTCGGGGAGCAGTACTTC.

The V and J genes are TRBV19 and TRBJ1-6; tentatively, D is TRBD1 (5 bases). V gave up 8 bases and J gave up 7 bases, with 12 bases separating them. Germline CDR1 LNHDA, CDR2 SQIVND (reference sequence). This CDR3 is 13 amino acids long. The CDR3: CASGAGWNSPLHF. The CDR3 region has the DNA TGTGCCAGTGGGGCAGGTTGGAATTCACCCCTCCACTTT.

This clone was counted a single time. The rearrangement uses TRBV2 and TRBJ2-7; D is uncertain. The CDR3 extends over 14 amino acids. V shed 4 bases and J shed 2 bases, with 12 bases lying between them. The germline gives CDR1 SNHLY, CDR2 FYNNEI. The CDR3 sequence is CASSVGQAAYEQYF. The CDR3 DNA reads as TGTGCCAGCAGTGTCGGTCAGGCCGCCTACGAGCAGTACTTC.

This chain connects TRBV29-1 to TRBJ1-2; D remains ambiguous. Germline values: CDR1 SQVTM, CDR2 ANQGSEA. The CDR3 totals 11 residues. Trimming removed 4 bases at V and 7 bases at J, with 10 bases between. CDR3 sequence: CSVGGRSGYTF. CDR3 bases: TGCAGCGTTGGCGGTCGCTCTGGCTACACCTTC.

This chain uses TRBV9 with TRBJ2-2, with 11 bases that match TRBD2. The CDR3 totals 18 residues. With V trimmed by 0 bases and J by 5 bases, 9 bases remained unmatched. Germline V gene data show CDR1 as SGDLS and CDR2 as YYNGEE. The CDR3 nucleotides are TGTGCCAGCAGCGTAGGGACTAGCGGGCAGAGGGGTACCGGGGAGCTGTTTTTT. This gives the protein CASSVGTSGQRGTGELFF.

The chain employs TRBV24-1 and TRBJ2-6; D gene unclear. Germline-derived CDR1 and CDR2 are KGHDR and SFDVKD. V lost 9 bases and J lost 0, with 11 bases in between. The CDR3 consists of 15 residues. CDR3 loop: CATSPALSGANVLTF. The CDR3 region has the DNA TGTGCCACCTCGCCGGCGCTCTCTGGGGCCAACGTCCTGACTTTC.

CDR3 sequence (DNA): TGTGCCAGTAGTATAGGTGGAGGGGGCTCCTACGAGCAGTACTTC. This gives the protein CASSIGGGGSYEQYF. The rearrangement links TRBV19 to TRBJ2-7; D may be TRBD1 or TRBD2 (6 bases each). Germline V lookup: CDR1 LNHDA, CDR2 SQIVND (reference sequence). The CDR3 runs to 15 residues. The V and J ends lost 1 base and 0 bases respectively, with 10 bases between them.

The rearrangement uses TRBV15 and TRBJ1-1; 9 bases align to TRBD1. Germline values: CDR1 LNHNV, CDR2 YYDKDF (reference sequence). The CDR3 is 15 amino acids. V lost 1 base to trimming and J lost 7 bases; unmatched junction nucleotides: 7. The CDR3, as DNA: TGTGCCACCAGCAGAGGAGGACAGGGGTTAGGTGAAGCTTTCTTT. Amino acids: CATSRGGQGLGEAFF.

The J gene is TRBJ2-7, the V gene TRBV14, with D maybe TRBD2 (5 bases). V was trimmed by 6 bases and J by 4 bases, leaving 13 bases between them. There are 13 residues in the CDR3. CDR1 SGHDN and CDR2 FVKESK come from the germline V gene. The CDR3 DNA follows: TGTGCCAGCAGTCGCGACTACTTATACGAGCAGTACTTC. Its translation is CASSRDYLYEQYF.

In DNA form, the CDR3 reads TGTGCCAGCAGCCAAGACCACACGGACACTGAAGCTTTCTTT. It codes for CASSQDHTDTEAFF. The chain recombines TRBV5-4 with TRBJ1-1; D gene ambiguous. The germline CDR1 and CDR2 sequences are SGHNT and YYREEE (reference sequence). Trimming stripped 4 bases from V and 3 bases from J, with 13 bases between. The CDR3 totals 14 residues.

V is TRBV28 and J is TRBJ2-3; 14 bases fit TRBD2. V shed 2 bases, J shed 4 bases, and the junction held 5 bases outside the gene matches. Germline V gives CDR1 MDHEN, CDR2 SYDVKM. The CDR3 runs 17 residues. As DNA, the CDR3 is TGTGCCAGCAGTTTAATCGGACTAGCGGGAGGTCCAGATACGCAGTATTTT. Encoded protein: CASSLIGLAGGPDTQYF.

V usage is TRBV19 and J usage is TRBJ1-6, with D perhaps matching TRBD1 (5 bases). Trimming left V 1 base short and J 8 bases short, with 12 bases between. In germline, CDR1 is LNHDA, CDR2 SQIVND (reference sequence). CDR3 length equals 15 residues. This CDR3 reads CASSIAGQEDSPLHF. The CDR3, as DNA: TGTGCCAGTAGTATAGCCGGACAAGAAGATTCACCCCTCCACTTT.

The J gene is TRBJ2-1, the V gene TRBV29-1, with D unresolved. The germline V gene has CDR1 SQVTM and CDR2 ANQGSEA. The CDR3 sequence is 11 residues long. Trimming took off 3 bases at V and 5 bases at J, with 5 bases between the two ends. CDR3 sequence (DNA): TGCAGCGTTGACAGACACAATGAGCAGTTCTTC. This gives the protein CSVDRHNEQFF.

This chain connects TRBV15 to TRBJ2-5; 7 bases map to TRBD2. CDR3 length: 17 amino acids. Trimming took 1 base from V and 5 from J; bases not matched to a gene: 13. CDR1 is LNHNV, CDR2 YYDKDF, per germline (reference sequence). Here the CDR3 DNA reads TGTGCCACCAGCAGAGGCAAGACAGCGGGAAGCGTGGAGACCCAGTACTTC. It yields the protein CATSRGKTAGSVETQYF.

The rearrangement links TRBV10-1 to TRBJ2-1; no firm D call. The CDR3 runs 13 residues. Trimming cost V 2 bases and J 9 bases, with 11 bases left between them. The germline V gene encodes CDR1 WNHNN and CDR2 SYGVQD (reference sequence). CDR3 DNA: TGCGCCAGCAGTGAGATGAAGATGGGTGAGCAGTTCTTC. Its protein is CASSEMKMGEQFF.

The chain carries TRBV25-1 and TRBJ2-1; D gene unclear. The CDR3 runs 13 residues. The V end was cut by 7 bases, the J end by 5 bases, with 12 bases between. In germline, CDR1 is MGHDK, CDR2 SYGVNS. CDR3 sequence reads: CASKPRAHNEQFF. In DNA form, the CDR3 reads TGTGCCAGCAAGCCCCGTGCACACAATGAGCAGTTCTTC.

The chain employs TRBV6-5 and TRBJ2-2; D is unclear. This CDR3 contains 15 residues. In germline, CDR1 is MNHEY, CDR2 SVGAGI. Trimming cost V 0 bases and J 0 bases, with 5 bases left between them. CDR3 sequence reads: CASSYSDPNTGELFF. DNA for the CDR3: TGTGCCAGCAGTTACTCAGACCCGAACACCGGGGAGCTGTTTTTT.

This chain's CDR3 is CASSMRNGARTQYF. The CDR3, as DNA: TGTGCCAGTAGTATGCGAAACGGGGCCCGGACGCAGTATTTT. The chain uses TRBV19 and TRBJ2-3, with D possibly being TRBD1 or TRBD2 (5 bases each). V lost 3 bases and J lost 9, with 16 bases in between. CDR1 is LNHDA, CDR2 SQIVND, per germline (reference sequence). The CDR3 runs to 14 residues.

V gene TRBV9 combines with J gene TRBJ2-1; 14 positions agree with TRBD2. J gave up 6 bases and V 2 bases, and 1 base lay outside the gene matches. This CDR3 region has 15 residues. CDR1 and CDR2 (germline): SGDLS, YYNGEE. The CDR3 nucleotides are TGTGCCAGCAGCGTGGGACTAGCGGGAGTCAATGAGCAGTTCTTC. Its translation: CASSVGLAGVNEQFF.

This chain connects TRBV28 to TRBJ2-7, with TRBD2 matching 8 bases. The germline gives CDR1 MDHEN, CDR2 SYDVKM. Unmatched junction bases numbered 6, after V lost 6 bases and J lost 5 bases. The CDR3 extends over 13 amino acids. The CDR3 DNA reads TGTGCCAGCAGCAGCGGGAGCATCGACGAGCAGTACTTC. Translating gives CASSSGSIDEQYF.